This T cell receptor beta chain was captured by sequencing in a study of blood T cell repertoires in COVID-19. TCRdb's table, derived via immunoSEQ multiplex PCR, lists solely in-frame clones and lacks some. The sample lists some 350,000 clones, 75% to 90% occurring once. Trimming took off 3 bases at V and 0 bases at J, with 15 bases between the two ends. CDR1 and CDR2 (germline): MNHEY, SMNVEV (reference sequence). The CDR3 covers 18 residues. The TCR was taken from a man aged 18-30 years who had recovered from COVID-19. The material sequenced was PBMCs or T cells enriched from blood (not recorded which). V usage is TRBV27 and J usage is TRBJ2-6; tentative D call: TRBD1 (5 bases). The CDR3 protein is CASSFLRTPSSGANVLTF. CDR3 bases: TGTGCCAGCAGTTTCTTGCGGACACCAAGCTCTGGGGCCAACGTCCTGACTTTC.